Reported below is one T cell receptor (beta chain). Methods used by the authors: Cell counts per sample came from amplifying reference gene primers. Repertoires were generated with immunoSEQ multiplex PCR, while TCRdb's copy carries only in-frame clones and drops some. V and J calls and clone size are those listed in that table; D and trimming were worked out from the DNA. The sample records roughly 100,000 clones, around 80% being singletons. The entry originates in a study of blood T cell repertoires in COVID-19. The CDR3 is made up of 16 amino acids. The V segment lost 7 bases and the J segment 4 bases; nucleotides outside the gene matches: 5. CDR1 is SGHAT, CDR2 FQDESV, per germline (reference sequence).

Sequencing was done on a sample of peripheral blood. The clonotype comes from a man aged 65-85 years with acute or convalescent COVID-19. V and J are TRBV11-1 and TRBJ2-2, with 14 bases fitting TRBD2. This CDR3 reads CASKGLAGEVTGELFF. Written as DNA, the CDR3 is TGTGCCAGCAAGGGACTAGCGGGAGAGGTCACCGGGGAGCTGTTTTTT.